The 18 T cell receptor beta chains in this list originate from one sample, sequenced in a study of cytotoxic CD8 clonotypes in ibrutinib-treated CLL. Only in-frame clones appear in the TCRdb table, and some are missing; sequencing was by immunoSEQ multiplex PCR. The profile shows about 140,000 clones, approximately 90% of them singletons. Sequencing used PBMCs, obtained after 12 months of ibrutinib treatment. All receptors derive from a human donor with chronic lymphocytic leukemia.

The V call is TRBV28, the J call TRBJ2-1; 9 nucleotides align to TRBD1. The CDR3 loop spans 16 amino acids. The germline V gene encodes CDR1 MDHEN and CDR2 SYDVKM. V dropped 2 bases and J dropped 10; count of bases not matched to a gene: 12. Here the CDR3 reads CASSLRGQGRVGEQFF. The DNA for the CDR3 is TGTGCCAGCAGTTTAAGGGGACAGGGAAGAGTGGGGGAGCAGTTCTTC.

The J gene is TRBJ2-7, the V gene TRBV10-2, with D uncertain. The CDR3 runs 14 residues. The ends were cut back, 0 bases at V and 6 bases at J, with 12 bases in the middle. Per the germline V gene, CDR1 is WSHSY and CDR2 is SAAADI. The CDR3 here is CASSESGSGREQYF. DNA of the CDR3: TGCGCCAGCAGTGAGTCAGGGTCTGGACGCGAGCAGTACTTC.

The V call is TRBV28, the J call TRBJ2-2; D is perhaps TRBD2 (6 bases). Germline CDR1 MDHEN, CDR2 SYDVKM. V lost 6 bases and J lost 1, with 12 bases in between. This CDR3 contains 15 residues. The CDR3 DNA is TGTGCCAGCAGGACCGGGACTGTGAACACCGGGGAGCTGTTTTTT. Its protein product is CASRTGTVNTGELFF.

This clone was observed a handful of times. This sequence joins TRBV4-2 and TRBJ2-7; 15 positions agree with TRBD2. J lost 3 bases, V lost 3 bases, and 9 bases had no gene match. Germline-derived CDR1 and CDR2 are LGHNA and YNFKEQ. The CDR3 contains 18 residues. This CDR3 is CASSHGLAGGPIYYEQYF. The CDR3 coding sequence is TGTGCCAGCAGCCACGGACTAGCGGGAGGGCCGATATACTACGAGCAGTACTTC.

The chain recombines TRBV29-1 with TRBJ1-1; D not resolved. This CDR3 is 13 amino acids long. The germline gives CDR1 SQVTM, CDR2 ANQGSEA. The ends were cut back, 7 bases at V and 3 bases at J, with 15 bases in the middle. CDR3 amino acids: CSAAENLDTEAFF. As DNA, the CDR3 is TGCAGCGCGGCGGAAAACCTGGACACTGAAGCTTTCTTT.

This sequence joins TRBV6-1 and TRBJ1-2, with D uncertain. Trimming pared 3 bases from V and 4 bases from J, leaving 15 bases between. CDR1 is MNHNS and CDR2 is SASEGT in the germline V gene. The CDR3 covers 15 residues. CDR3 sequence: CASSDGAGILYGYTF. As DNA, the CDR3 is TGTGCCAGCAGTGATGGTGCAGGTATCCTCTATGGCTACACCTTC.

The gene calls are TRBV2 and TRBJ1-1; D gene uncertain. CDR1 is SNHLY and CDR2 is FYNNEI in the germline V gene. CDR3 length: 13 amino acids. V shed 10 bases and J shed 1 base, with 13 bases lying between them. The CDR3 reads CATTRGWNTEAFF. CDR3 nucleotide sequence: TGTGCCACCACCCGCGGTTGGAACACTGAAGCTTTCTTT.

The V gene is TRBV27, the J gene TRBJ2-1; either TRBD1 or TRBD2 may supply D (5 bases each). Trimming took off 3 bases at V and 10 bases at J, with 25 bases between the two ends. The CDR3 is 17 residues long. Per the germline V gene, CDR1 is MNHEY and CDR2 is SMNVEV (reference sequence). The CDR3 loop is CASSFNIPRDPPGEQFF. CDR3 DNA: TGTGCCAGCAGTTTCAATATCCCCAGGGACCCGCCCGGAGAGCAGTTCTTC.

CDR3 in DNA: TGTGCCATCGGGACAGGGAAGAACGAGCAGTACTTC. This translates into CAIGTGKNEQYF. V gene TRBV10-3 combines with J gene TRBJ2-7, with 9 bases matching TRBD1. Germline V CDR1 and CDR2: ENHRY, SYGVKD. CDR3 length equals 12 residues. The ends lost 8 bases at V and 5 bases at J; junction bases unmatched: 4.

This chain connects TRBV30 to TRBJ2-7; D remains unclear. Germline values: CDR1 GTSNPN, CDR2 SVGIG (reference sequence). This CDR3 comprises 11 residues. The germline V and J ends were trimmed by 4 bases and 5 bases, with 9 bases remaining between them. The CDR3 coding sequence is TGTGCCTGGAAAGGGCGAAACGAGCAGTACTTC. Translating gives CAWKGRNEQYF.

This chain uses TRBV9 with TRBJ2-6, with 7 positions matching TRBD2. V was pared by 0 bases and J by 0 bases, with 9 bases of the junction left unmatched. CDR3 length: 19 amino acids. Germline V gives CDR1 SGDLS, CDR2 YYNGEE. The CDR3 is CASSVALAREYSGANVLTF. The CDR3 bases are TGTGCCAGCAGCGTAGCGCTCGCGCGGGAGTACTCTGGGGCCAACGTCCTGACTTTC.

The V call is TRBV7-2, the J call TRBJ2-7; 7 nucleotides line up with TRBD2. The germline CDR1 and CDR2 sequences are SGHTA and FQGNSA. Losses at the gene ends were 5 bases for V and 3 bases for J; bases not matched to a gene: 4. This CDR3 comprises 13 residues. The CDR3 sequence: CASSPGLVYEQYF. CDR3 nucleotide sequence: TGTGCCAGCAGCCCCGGACTAGTCTACGAGCAGTACTTC.

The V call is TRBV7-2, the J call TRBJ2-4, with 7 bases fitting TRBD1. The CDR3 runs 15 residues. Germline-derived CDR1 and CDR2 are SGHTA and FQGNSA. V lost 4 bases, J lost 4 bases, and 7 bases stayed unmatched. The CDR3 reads CASSSSGTAKNIQYF. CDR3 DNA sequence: TGTGCCAGCAGCTCCTCCGGGACAGCGAAAAACATTCAGTACTTC.

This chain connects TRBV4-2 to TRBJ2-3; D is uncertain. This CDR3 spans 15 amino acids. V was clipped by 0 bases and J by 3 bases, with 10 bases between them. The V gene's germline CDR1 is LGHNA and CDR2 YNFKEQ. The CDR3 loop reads CASSQDSADTDTQYF. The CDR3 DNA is TGTGCCAGCAGCCAAGATTCGGCAGATACAGATACGCAGTATTTT.

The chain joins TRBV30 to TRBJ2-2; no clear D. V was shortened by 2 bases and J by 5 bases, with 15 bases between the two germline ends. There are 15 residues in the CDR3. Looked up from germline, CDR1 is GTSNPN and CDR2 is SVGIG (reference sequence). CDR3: CAWSFPLSGTGELFF. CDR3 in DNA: TGTGCCTGGAGTTTCCCCTTGAGTGGGACCGGGGAGCTGTTTTTT.

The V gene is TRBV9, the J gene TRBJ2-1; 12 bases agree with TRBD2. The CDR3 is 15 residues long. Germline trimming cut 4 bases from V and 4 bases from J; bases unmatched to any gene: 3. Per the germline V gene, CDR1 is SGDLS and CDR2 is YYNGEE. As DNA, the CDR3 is TGTGCCAGCAGCTATCTAGCGGGAGGGTACAATGAGCAGTTCTTC. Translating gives CASSYLAGGYNEQFF.

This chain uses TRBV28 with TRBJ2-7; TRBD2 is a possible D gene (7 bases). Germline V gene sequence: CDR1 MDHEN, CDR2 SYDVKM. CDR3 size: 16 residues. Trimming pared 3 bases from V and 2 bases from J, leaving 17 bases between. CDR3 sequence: CASSLAGANLPYEQYF. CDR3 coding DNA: TGTGCCAGCAGTTTGGCGGGGGCAAACCTACCCTACGAGCAGTACTTC.

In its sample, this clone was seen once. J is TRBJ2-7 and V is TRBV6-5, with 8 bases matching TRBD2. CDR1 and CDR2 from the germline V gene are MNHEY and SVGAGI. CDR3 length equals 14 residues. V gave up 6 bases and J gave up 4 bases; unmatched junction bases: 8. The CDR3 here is CASSPSSGSYEQYF. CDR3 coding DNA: TGTGCCAGCAGCCCGTCCAGCGGGAGTTACGAGCAGTACTTC.